This TCR beta chain was identified in a study of blood T cells in healthy people across ages. Combining a sample-barcoded 5' primer with a J-beta primer mix, a second PCR ran for roughly 6 to 12 cycles. Template switching added a 12-random-nucleotide identifier to every cDNA molecule. TCRdb redid the calling of the 5' RACE reads with MiXCR, one entry per CDR3 protein. The sample consists of 1.5 million to 1.8 million distinct CDR3 sequences, about 42% of them appearing once. V shed 4 bases and J shed 3 bases, with 21 bases lying between them. The CDR3 length is 17 residues. This sequence joins TRBV12-3 or TRBV12-4 and TRBJ1-1, with D perhaps TRBD1 (6 bases). This clonotype was sampled from a woman aged 18-35 years in good health. Sequenced input: blood. CDR3 protein: CASSSQGQGEPDTEAFF. In DNA, the CDR3 is TGTGCCAGCAGTTCCCAGGGGCAGGGAGAACCAGACACTGAAGCTTTCTTT.